This entry features one T cell receptor beta chain sequence. Which antigen it targets is not known. There are no base qualities to consult, and no much larger clone falls within one base. At the junction V is shortened by 0 bases and J by 4 bases; bases outside the gene matches: 15. The CDR3 has 19 amino acids, counting the end cysteine and phenylalanine. Solely the CDR3 DNA is kept, with 57 bases framed from the first base. The cohort was made up of 666 healthy bone marrow donors. Cohort members were all nominally healthy when sampled, although unrecorded immune exposures were likely present. The donor tested CMV seropositive, placing the donor among the approximately 290 seropositive members of the cohort. Every donor gave a peripheral blood sample, and the peripheral blood mononuclear cells from that sample were used for TCR beta sequencing. Genomic DNA extraction from the blood cell samples was performed with the Qiagen DNeasy Blood Extraction Kit.

This sample is drawn from a study of cytomegalovirus exposure and HLA in healthy donors (dated by TCRdb to 2016 to 2017). Regarding the study in general: An earlier analysis of around 600 of the donors reported 250 to 300 Gb of sequence data and roughly 110 million unique TCR beta sequences from 150 million to 200 million T cells. Several DR-DQ haplotypes were handled as single units for association and clustering because linkage in the cohort was strong. All discovery cohort repertoires had been generated using a single sequencing platform. An early release covering roughly 640 HLA-typed donors comprised 250 to 350 gigabases of sequencing data and around 86 million unique TCR sequences. The study profiled the T cell repertoires of 500 to 800 subjects by immunosequencing and related them to cytomegalovirus serostatus. Of the roughly 410 genotyped donors, 75% to 85% were placed in the genetic ancestry cluster associated with self-reported Caucasian donors. High-throughput TCR immunosequencing, statistical association of individual TCRs with disease status, and machine learning were combined to predict cytomegalovirus infection status. Both class I and class II loci were covered by HLA typing, at four-digit resolution. The number of typed donors differed by locus: about 629-640 for A, B, C, DRB1 and DQB1; 500 to 550 for DQA1; approximately 600 for DPA1; and around 450 for DPB1. Rather than drawing on any new phenotypic data, the later analysis identified candidate immune exposures from TCR beta sequences and the way those sequences occurred across donors. The study aimed to test whether signatures of past pathogen exposure could be identified by cataloging public T cell receptors. An earlier analysis of several hundred of the donors applied high-throughput TCR beta sequencing to assess whether each TCR beta V gene segment acted as functional or pseudogenic. Across 300 to 500 genotyped donors of the cohort, an average of roughly 250,000 unique TCR beta nucleotide sequences per donor were sequenced, and approximately 19% of those sequences were non-productive. Donor age, sex, ethnicity and CMV serostatus were collected together with the repertoire data. A later genetic analysis took genome-wide SNP genotypes for 398 of the 666 donors and used that subset as a discovery cohort. To study patterns of TCR occurrence, a later analysis re-analyzed previously published TCR beta repertoires from 500 to 850 donors and added high-resolution HLA genotyping. In addition to the first cohort of 666 subjects, a separate validation cohort of about 120 different subjects was used. Here is what the overall study found, with its caveats: A further reported finding was that TCR beta sequences accurately predicted the HLA-A and HLA-B alleles for most subjects in the first cohort. A cluster of highly shared sequence variants was judged likely to represent a technical artifact of the sequencing pipeline. CMV serostatus was the only immune exposure information available for the cohort. A few of the identified cytomegalovirus-associated TCR beta chains were confirmed in vitro to be specific for cytomegalovirus antigens. It was suggested by the authors that the approach could potentially be generalized to other disease states and immunological phenotypes. A later analysis found that TCR association rates varied across HLA loci, with DRB1 alleles showing the most associated TCRs and HLA-C alleles the fewest. Broadly in line with IMGT annotations, most TCR beta V segments showed up in productive rearrangements about 87% or about 30% of the time in an earlier analysis of around 550 of the donors. Most CMV-associated TCR beta chains appeared to be HLA-restricted in a later analysis, and the HLA associations seemed to be driven largely by CMV exposure. This cohort had only TCR beta chains sequenced, and the lack of alpha or paired-chain data limited which features could be detected. The study gave a list of over 150 TCR beta chains associated with cytomegalovirus. Because HLA typing was unavailable for some donors at each locus, only the typed subset was used in association tests. The classifier was reported to diagnose cytomegalovirus status with high specificity and sensitivity in both the original cohort and the validation cohort. A later analysis found that HLA-associated TCR beta chains were more clonally expanded and had lower generation probabilities than equally common non-associated chains. Several of the top co-occurrence clusters appeared to be linked to parvovirus B19, influenza, CMV and Epstein-Barr virus, according to a later analysis. A later genetic analysis associated a missense DCLRE1C variant with V-gene and J-gene trimming of TCR beta chains, and an independent cohort replicated the association. Correlated functional status among segregating V segments might be attributable to linkage disequilibrium, but an unknown experimental factor could not be ruled out. When HLA alleles, especially DR and DQ, strongly co-occurred, attributing TCR associations to individual alleles was difficult. Compared with the roughly 700-donor mean, donors in an Asian-associated ancestry cluster had fewer N-insertions in productive TCRs, according to a later genetic analysis. Most TCR sequences were seen in very few donors, while some public TCRs were found in many individuals. Because counts were too low, seventeen rarely observed V segments, including chromosome 9 orphons, were excluded from the earlier analysis of 587 of the donors. Sequencing depth was assumed to be roughly uniform across donors in the presence/absence analyses, though that assumption may not hold. Some IMGT-functional V segments, including TRBV6-2 and TRBV6-3, could not be distinguished by the 87-base-pair reads and were therefore excluded. A later analysis associated 15,000 to 20,000 TCR beta sequences with specific HLA alleles at a false discovery rate of 0.05.

Library creation used the immunoSEQ multiplex PCR assay. The multiplex PCR relied on a mix of 60 forward primers for TCR Vbeta segments and 13 reverse primers for TCR Jbeta segments. A multiplex PCR assay on genomic DNA amplified the CDR3 region of rearranged TCR beta genes. On the Illumina HiSeq System, the amplified TCR beta libraries were sequenced as 87-base-pair reads. Processing in the source paper ran as follows. In a later analysis, roughly 80 million unique TCR beta chains were counted across the roughly 610 repertoires, and roughly 10 million of these chains were shared by at least two donors. To remove PCR and sequencing errors, raw reads were error-corrected and collapsed into unique sequences using a nearest-neighbor algorithm that merged closely related sequences. To assign V, D and J gene segments, CDR3 sequences were aligned to IMGT reference sequences. For a sequence to be retained, a match of at least six nucleotides was required to both a V gene segment and a J gene segment. Rearrangements were classified as productive when the CDR3 lacked stop codons and remained in frame with V and J, and all other rearrangements were classified as non-productive. CDR3 was defined by IMGT convention, running from the second conserved V-encoded cysteine to the conserved J-encoded phenylalanine. The earlier analysis of about 610 of the donors excluded sequences that lacked an unambiguous match to a single V gene segment. In an earlier analysis of roughly 600 of the donors, a V segment was called functional when productive rearrangements were above 56.7%, and segregating when the standard deviation between donors exceeded 5%. To diagnose cytomegalovirus status from the catalog of TCR beta chain sequences, a statistical classification framework was built. V and J gene assignment, in a later analysis, came from comparing TCR nucleotide sequences with IMGT/GENE-DB human TR gene sequences. A later analysis assigned CDR3 sequences and most-parsimonious VDJ recombination scenarios with the TCRdist pipeline. In a later analysis, each TCR beta chain was defined by its CDR3 amino acid sequence together with its V-gene family, and reads without a unique V-gene family were excluded. In a later analysis, fewer than 600 highly shared, low-generation-probability nucleotide sequences were removed to address suspected cross-contamination and a sequencing artifact. In a later analysis, a clonal expansion index for each public chain was calculated from normalized within-repertoire ranks of inferred template counts. Generation probabilities in a later analysis came from a VDJ recombination model fitted to out-of-frame rearrangements, and those results were checked against IGoR. In a later analysis, TCR-TCR, TCR-HLA and TCR-CMV co-occurrence was scored with hypergeometric tests, and a repertoire-size bias correction was applied to TCR pairs. False discovery rates were estimated in a later analysis by permuting HLA or CMV assignments 20 times. In a later analysis, co-occurring TCRs were grouped using DBSCAN, with TCRdist sequence similarity added in when clustering inside HLA-allele-positive subsets. Repertoires with fewer than 30,000 or more than 120,000 public chains, plus five repertoires with anomalous nucleotide sharing, were excluded from co-occurrence clustering. Here the immuneACCESS table is served through TCRdb, limited to in-frame sequences with V and J called. Missing clones are a known gap in these copies; in checked studies unresolved V genes cover under half, and the rest lacks a known reason. The DNA was the basis for D and trimming; V, J and clone size are from that table. This sample has tens of thousands of clones in its table, and around 65% of those were observed once. Together, the top ten hold roughly 4.4% of the sample.

Recombination joined TRBV23-1 with TRBJ1-2; 9 nucleotides in the junction match TRBD1. TRBV23-1 is classed as an ORF, of uncertain function. This TCR was recovered from a man aged 55-75 years in good health and CMV-seropositive. The sample taken for sequencing was PBMCs. The nucleotides are TGCGCCAGCAGTCAATCGATGGCGGACAGGGGTCCCCCAATCTATGGCTACACCTTC. It codes for CASSQSMADRGPPIYGYTF.